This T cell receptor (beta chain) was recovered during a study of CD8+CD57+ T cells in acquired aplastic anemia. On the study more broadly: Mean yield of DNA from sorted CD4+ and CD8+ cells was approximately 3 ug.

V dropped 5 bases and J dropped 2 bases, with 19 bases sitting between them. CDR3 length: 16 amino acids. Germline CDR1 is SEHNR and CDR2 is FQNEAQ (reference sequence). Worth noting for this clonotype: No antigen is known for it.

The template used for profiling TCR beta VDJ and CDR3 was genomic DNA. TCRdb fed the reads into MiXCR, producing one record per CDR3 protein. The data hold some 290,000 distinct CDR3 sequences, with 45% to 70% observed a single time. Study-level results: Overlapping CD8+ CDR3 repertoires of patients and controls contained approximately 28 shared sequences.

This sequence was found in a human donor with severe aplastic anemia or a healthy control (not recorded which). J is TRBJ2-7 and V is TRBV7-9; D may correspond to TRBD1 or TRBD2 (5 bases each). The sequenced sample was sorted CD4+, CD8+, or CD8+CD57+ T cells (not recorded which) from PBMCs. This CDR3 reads CASSEVAGTETYEQYF. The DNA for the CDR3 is TGTGCCAGCAGCGAGGTCGCCGGGACGGAAACCTACGAGCAGTACTTC.